Following are 11 T cell receptor beta chains from one sample sequenced in a study of cytomegalovirus exposure and HLA in healthy donors. The PCR contained 60 Vbeta and 13 Jbeta primers. The assay was immunoSEQ multiplex PCR, and TCRdb's table has in-frame clones only and misses some. Of just under 250,000 clones in the sample, 82% were seen once. The sample consisted of PBMCs. These receptors came from a woman aged 40 to 50 in good health and CMV-seropositive.

A remark on this clone: At one end, the junction sequence differs from germline, possibly due to a read error. The chain is built from TRBV7-9 and TRBJ1-5, with D hard to call. From germline, CDR1 is SEHNR and CDR2 FQNEAQ (reference sequence). This CDR3 spans 14 amino acids. The CDR3 protein is CSSSLAPLGEPQHF. The CDR3 nucleotides are TGTTCCAGCAGCTTAGCGCCTTTAGGAGAGCCCCAGCATTTT.

The V gene is TRBV5-1, the J gene TRBJ2-3, with D perhaps matching TRBD1 (6 bases). Germline loops: CDR1 SGHRS, CDR2 YFSETQ. Trimming cost V 0 bases and J 5 bases, with 16 bases left between them. The CDR3 has 16 amino acids. CDR3 bases: TGCGCCAGCAGCTTGGGGGCAGGACAGAGTTTAGATACGCAGTATTTT. This sequence encodes CASSLGAGQSLDTQYF.

This clone was counted a few times. J is TRBJ1-4 and V is TRBV5-6; TRBD1 might be the D (6 bases). The CDR3 is 14 amino acids. Trimming took 3 bases from V and 7 from J, leaving 13 bases between them. The V gene's germline CDR1 is SGHDT and CDR2 YYEEEE. CDR3: CASSSGAAVEKLFF. The CDR3 coding sequence is TGTGCCAGCAGCTCAGGGGCAGCTGTTGAAAAACTGTTTTTT.

As to this clone: The sample holds other DNA sequences that translate to the same CDR3. The chain joins TRBV6-5 to TRBJ1-1; D is undetermined. The CDR3 has 13 amino acids. Trimming pared 0 bases from V and 1 base from J, leaving 3 bases between. Germline V gene sequence: CDR1 MNHEY, CDR2 SVGAGI. The CDR3 reads CASSYSRNTEAFF. CDR3 in DNA: TGTGCCAGCAGTTACTCGCGGAACACTGAAGCTTTCTTT.

The CDR3 region has the DNA TGTGCCAGCAGCTTAGCGATGGGGCCTACAGAGACCCAGTACTTC. Translating gives CASSLAMGPTETQYF. This chain joins TRBV7-9 and TRBJ2-5, with a tentative D call TRBD1 (5 bases). Between the trimmed V and J ends, which lost 0 bases and 4 bases, there was a span of 12 bases. The germline CDR1 and CDR2 sequences are SEHNR and FQNEAQ (reference sequence). CDR3 size: 15 residues.

The chain links TRBV11-2 to TRBJ1-3; 9 nucleotides agree with TRBD1. Looked up from germline, CDR1 is SGHAT and CDR2 is FQNNGV. The CDR3 runs 17 residues. The junction had 6 bases not matched to a gene; V was cut back by 3 bases and J by 0 bases. CDR3 sequence (DNA): TGTGCCAGCAGCTTGTCGACAGGGGGGATCTCTGGAAACACCATATATTTT. Translation gives CASSLSTGGISGNTIYF.

DNA of the CDR3: TGTGCCAGCAGCGACGGCTTCGGGGGCTACACCTTC. It is translated as CASSDGFGGYTF. V and J are TRBV9 and TRBJ1-2, with D unclear. The CDR3 has 12 amino acids. Looked up from germline, CDR1 is SGDLS and CDR2 is YYNGEE. Trimming removed 3 bases at V and 8 bases at J, with 11 bases between.

This chain links TRBV7-2 with TRBJ1-4; 9 nucleotides match TRBD1. V shed 4 bases, J shed 7 bases, and the junction held 4 bases outside the gene matches. Per germline, CDR1 SGHTA and CDR2 FQGNSA. The CDR3 is made up of 14 amino acids. The CDR3 coding sequence is TGTGCCAGCAGCTACGGGACAGGGAGTGAAAAACTGTTTTTT. This gives the protein CASSYGTGSEKLFF.

This sequence joins TRBV29-1 and TRBJ1-2; possibly TRBD1 for D (6 bases). The CDR3 spans 15 residues. Germline V gene lookup returns CDR1 SQVTM and CDR2 ANQGSEA. The CDR3 bases are TGCAGGGCGGTACAGGGTTGGCCCTGGAACTATGGCTACACCTTC. Translating gives CRAVQGWPWNYGYTF.

The chain employs TRBV7-2 and TRBJ2-5, with 9 bases lining up with TRBD2. There are 15 residues in the CDR3. Germline CDR1 and CDR2: SGHTA and FQGNSA. The ends lost 2 bases at V and 5 bases at J; junction bases unmatched: 6. The CDR3 loop reads CASSLRAGGYETQYF. CDR3 nucleotide sequence: TGTGCCAGCAGCTTAAGAGCGGGGGGTTACGAGACCCAGTACTTC.

The rearrangement links TRBV15 to TRBJ1-1; the match to TRBD1 covers 7 bases. With V trimmed by 4 bases and J by 1 base, 3 bases remained unmatched. Germline V gives CDR1 LNHNV, CDR2 YYDKDF (reference sequence). The CDR3 runs 14 residues. For the CDR3, the DNA is TGTGCCACCAGCAAAGGGACAGAGAACACTGAAGCTTTCTTT. Translating it yields CATSKGTENTEAFF. The entire variable domain, with the rest obtained from reference TRBV15 and TRBJ1-1, is as follows: DAMVIQNPRYQVTQFGKPVTLSCSQTLNHNVMYWYQQKSSQAPKLLFHYYDKDFNNEADTPDNFQSRRPNTSFCFLDIRSPGLGDTAMYLCATSKGTENTEAFFGQGTRLTVV.